The 5 T cell receptor beta chains listed next were all sequenced from one sample in a study of PD-L1 blockade in urothelial cancer. TCRdb's table, derived via immunoSEQ multiplex PCR, lists solely in-frame clones and lacks some. The sample carries about 84,000 clones, 82% recorded once. Here the sequenced sample was PBMCs, taken around atezolizumab (anti-PD-L1) treatment. The receptors shown here come from a man between 65 and 80 years old with urothelial cancer.

The chain recombines TRBV10-3 with TRBJ2-1; TRBD2 aligns across 9 bases. V was clipped by 0 bases and J by 5 bases; unmatched bases: 5. The CDR3 loop spans 16 amino acids. Per the germline V gene, CDR1 is ENHRY and CDR2 is SYGVKD. The CDR3 is CAISESGGGGHNEQFF. The CDR3, as DNA: TGTGCCATCAGTGAGTCGGGCGGGGGGGGCCACAATGAGCAGTTCTTC.

This clone was picked up a small number of times. V and J are TRBV18 and TRBJ2-3; D gene unclear. Germline V gene data show CDR1 as KGHSH and CDR2 as LQKENI. Trimming cost V 3 bases and J 3 bases, with 13 bases left between them. This CDR3 has 15 residues. CDR3 sequence reads: CASSPFTEITDTQYF. The DNA for the CDR3 is TGTGCCAGCTCACCTTTTACAGAAATTACAGATACGCAGTATTTT.

The gene calls are TRBV4-3 and TRBJ2-3, with TRBD2 matching 7 bases. This CDR3 is 15 amino acids long. Trimming removed 5 bases from V and 3 bases from J; junction bases left unmatched: 8. The germline gives CDR1 LGHNA, CDR2 YSLEER. The CDR3 sequence: CASSKLALGTDTQYF. CDR3 coding DNA: TGCGCCAGCAGCAAACTAGCGTTGGGGACAGATACGCAGTATTTT.

In its sample, this clone was seen once. V is TRBV4-1 and J is TRBJ1-3; no clear D gene. The V and J ends lost 0 bases and 0 bases respectively, with 9 bases between them. The V gene's germline CDR1 is MGHRA and CDR2 YSYEKL. This CDR3 has 16 amino acids. CDR3 protein: CASSQERTPSGNTIYF. CDR3 DNA: TGCGCCAGCAGCCAAGAAAGAACTCCCTCTGGAAACACCATATATTTT.

This clone has only a few counts. The rearrangement uses TRBV11-2 and TRBJ2-3; 9 nucleotides match TRBD1. The CDR3 runs 16 residues. Trimming took 3 bases from V and 4 from J; bases not matched to a gene: 8. Germline V CDR1 and CDR2: SGHAT, FQNNGV. The CDR3, as DNA: TGTGCCAGCAGCTTCCCCCGGGACAGGGTATCAGATACGCAGTATTTT. As protein: CASSFPRDRVSDTQYF.